Shown below are 6 T cell receptor beta chains from a single sample sequenced in a study of blood T cell repertoires in COVID-19. Data came from immunoSEQ multiplex PCR; TCRdb stores just in-frame clones and leaves some out. The sample holds 250,000 to 300,000 clones, 80% to 90% seen once. Sequencing was done on a sample of peripheral blood. All receptors derive from a man at least 80 years old with acute or convalescent COVID-19.

This rearrangement joins TRBV7-2 to TRBJ2-3; D ambiguous. CDR1 is SGHTA and CDR2 is FQGNSA in the germline V gene. V lost 4 bases to trimming and J lost 0 bases, with 8 bases between them. The CDR3 has 14 amino acids. The CDR3 region is CASSYSSSTDTQYF. The CDR3 DNA sequence: TGTGCCAGCAGCTATAGCTCTAGCACAGATACGCAGTATTTT.

The V call is TRBV4-1, the J call TRBJ2-5; no clear D. Germline V CDR1 and CDR2: MGHRA, YSYEKL. This CDR3 has 13 residues. V shed 0 bases and J shed 5 bases, with 7 bases lying between them. The CDR3 loop is CASSQERSETQYF. The CDR3 DNA reads as TGCGCCAGCAGCCAAGAGAGGAGTGAGACCCAGTACTTC.

The chain recombines TRBV28 with TRBJ1-2; 7 nucleotides align to TRBD1. This CDR3 has 15 residues. The germline CDR1 and CDR2 sequences are MDHEN and SYDVKM. V dropped 1 base and J dropped 1; count of bases not matched to a gene: 3. CDR3 sequence reads: CASSLYHRGNYGYTF. CDR3 coding DNA: TGTGCCAGCAGTTTATATCACAGGGGTAACTATGGCTACACCTTC.

The rearrangement links TRBV3-1 (or the pseudogene TRBV3-2) to TRBJ2-7, with D possibly matching TRBD1 (5 bases). CDR3 size: 15 residues. The V end was cut by 1 base, the J end by 2 bases, with 12 bases between. In germline, CDR1 is LGHDT, CDR2 YNNKEL (reference sequence). DNA for the CDR3: TGTGCCAGCAGCCAAGGGACCCCAGGGACCTACGAGCAGTACTTC. Residues: CASSQGTPGTYEQYF.

V gene TRBV24-1 combines with J gene TRBJ2-1; 11 positions agree with TRBD2. Germline assignment: CDR1 KGHDR and CDR2 SFDVKD. This CDR3 is built from 15 residues. J was trimmed by 7 bases and V by 8 bases; bases with no gene match: 9. CDR3: CATNSLAGGSNEQFF. The CDR3 DNA reads as TGTGCCACCAACTCGCTAGCGGGAGGTAGTAATGAGCAGTTCTTC.

The chain carries TRBV5-1 and TRBJ2-7; the match to TRBD1 covers 8 bases. Germline CDR1 and CDR2: SGHRS and YFSETQ. Trimming cost V 4 bases and J 5 bases; bases outside gene matches: 5. The CDR3 loop spans 13 amino acids. For the CDR3, the DNA is TGCGCCAGCAGCGGCGGGACAGGAGACGAGCAGTACTTC. Its protein is CASSGGTGDEQYF.